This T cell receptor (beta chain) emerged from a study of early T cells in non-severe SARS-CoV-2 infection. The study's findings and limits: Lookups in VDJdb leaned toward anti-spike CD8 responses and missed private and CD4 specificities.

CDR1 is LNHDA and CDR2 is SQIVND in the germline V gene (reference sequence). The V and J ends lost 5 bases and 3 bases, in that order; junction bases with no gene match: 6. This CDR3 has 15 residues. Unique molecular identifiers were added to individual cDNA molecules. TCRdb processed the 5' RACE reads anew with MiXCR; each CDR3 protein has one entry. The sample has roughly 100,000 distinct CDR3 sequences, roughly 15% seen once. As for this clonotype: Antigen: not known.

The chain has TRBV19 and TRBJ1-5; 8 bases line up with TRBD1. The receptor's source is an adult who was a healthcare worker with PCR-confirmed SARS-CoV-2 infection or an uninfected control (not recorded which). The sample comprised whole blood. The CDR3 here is CASSLLDRDNQPQHF. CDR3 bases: TGTGCCAGTAGTCTCCTGGACAGGGACAATCAGCCCCAGCATTTT.